A single sample is the source of the 10 T cell receptor beta chains below, sequenced in a study of PD-L1 blockade in urothelial cancer. Time point given: pretreatment peripheral blood. Profiled with immunoSEQ multiplex PCR; TCRdb holds only in-frame clones, not every one. Of some 40,000 clones listed, around nine tenths are singletons. The source material was PBMCs, sampled around atezolizumab (anti-PD-L1) treatment. The receptors derive from a donor at least 40 years old with urothelial cancer.

The chain has TRBV27 and TRBJ2-2; no clear D gene. The CDR3 totals 14 residues. V shed 5 bases and J shed 3 bases, with 10 bases lying between them. Germline V gene lookup returns CDR1 MNHEY and CDR2 SMNVEV (reference sequence). The CDR3 DNA reads TGTGCCAGCAGTGGCCCGCCATACACCGGGGAGCTGTTTTTT. This codes for CASSGPPYTGELFF.

The rearrangement uses TRBV7-6 and TRBJ1-5; perhaps TRBD1 as D (5 bases). Trimming left V 2 bases short and J 2 bases short, with 19 bases between. CDR1 is SGHVS and CDR2 is FNYEAQ in the germline V gene. CDR3 length equals 18 residues. The CDR3 DNA follows: TGTGCCAGCAGCTTAACAGGTCCCCCCTGGGAGGGCAATCAGCCCCAGCATTTT. This gives the protein CASSLTGPPWEGNQPQHF.

The chain couples TRBV15 to TRBJ2-3; D remains ambiguous. Trimming took off 2 bases at V and 5 bases at J, with 14 bases between the two ends. Germline CDR1 is LNHNV and CDR2 is YYDKDF (reference sequence). This CDR3 has 15 amino acids. The CDR3 sequence is CATSRPPGPLDTQYF. In nucleotides, the CDR3 is TGTGCCACCAGCAGACCCCCTGGCCCCCTAGATACGCAGTATTTT.

The chain joins TRBV4-2 to TRBJ2-3; 7 bases align to TRBD2. The CDR3 length is 17 residues. J was trimmed by 5 bases and V by 4 bases; bases with no gene match: 15. Per germline, CDR1 LGHNA and CDR2 YNFKEQ. In DNA form, the CDR3 reads TGTGCCAGCAGCCCCGGTCTGGGCGGGAGATTGGGAGATACGCAGTATTTT. Protein sequence: CASSPGLGGRLGDTQYF.

This clone was counted only a few times. This chain links TRBV29-1 with TRBJ2-5, with 10 positions matching TRBD2. J lost 3 bases, V lost 7 bases, and 2 bases had no gene match. The CDR3 spans 12 residues. Germline V lookup: CDR1 SQVTM, CDR2 ANQGSEA. Here the CDR3 DNA reads TGCAGCGGGGGGACTAGCGAAGAGACCCAGTACTTC. It is translated as CSGGTSEETQYF.

The V call is TRBV30, the J call TRBJ2-1; TRBD2 aligns across 11 bases. The CDR3 consists of 16 residues. After removal of 3 bases from V and 4 bases from J, the junction contained 8 bases not matched to a gene. Looked up from germline, CDR1 is GTSNPN and CDR2 is SVGIG (reference sequence). The CDR3 loop reads CAWSPPGLADYNEQFF. DNA for the CDR3: TGTGCCTGGAGCCCACCGGGACTAGCGGATTACAATGAGCAGTTCTTC.

V gene TRBV28 combines with J gene TRBJ2-3; the match to TRBD1 covers 7 bases. CDR3 length equals 14 residues. CDR1 MDHEN and CDR2 SYDVKM come from the germline V gene. Trimming cost V 3 bases and J 5 bases; bases outside gene matches: 5. CDR3 protein: CASSFRSGGDTQYF. CDR3 nucleotides: TGTGCCAGCAGTTTTCGTTCAGGGGGAGATACGCAGTATTTT.

V and J are TRBV18 and TRBJ1-4, with 7 bases fitting TRBD1. Germline V gene sequence: CDR1 KGHSH, CDR2 LQKENI. J lost 8 bases, V lost 3 bases, and 3 bases had no gene match. This CDR3 region has 13 residues. The CDR3 is CASSPGQSEKLFF. DNA of the CDR3: TGTGCCAGCTCACCGGGACAGAGCGAAAAACTGTTTTTT.

This clone was detected only once. The chain uses TRBV7-2 and TRBJ1-3, with D maybe TRBD1 (6 bases). V lost 6 bases and J lost 0, with 9 bases in between. Looked up from germline, CDR1 is SGHTA and CDR2 is FQGNSA. The CDR3 sequence is 14 residues long. CDR3 loop: CASRQQGSGNTIYF. The DNA for the CDR3 is TGTGCCAGCAGGCAACAGGGCTCTGGAAACACCATATATTTT.

This chain connects TRBV2 to TRBJ1-1; no firm D call. CDR3 length: 14 residues. Germline V gene lookup returns CDR1 SNHLY and CDR2 FYNNEI. V was shortened by 2 bases and J by 2 bases, with 9 bases between the two germline ends. CDR3 bases: TGTGCCAGCAGTGAACGCCAGGTAAACACTGAAGCTTTCTTT. Its translation is CASSERQVNTEAFF.